The present entry profiles one TCR beta chain with its context. The antigen remains unidentified. The CDR3 totals 15 residues. The germline CDR1 and CDR2 sequences are SGDLS and YYNGEE. After removal of 2 bases from V and 2 bases from J, the junction contained 5 bases not matched to a gene. This sample stems from a study of OX40 agonist ivuxolimab in advanced cancers. The wider study: Patients with hepatocellular carcinoma, melanoma, renal cell or head and neck cancer made up the dose-escalation patients. Broader study findings: Fewer expanded clones were found on average in CD4+ than in CD8+ T cells. With doses of 0.1-3.0 mg/kg, partial responders showed among the lowest clonal expansion.

Some clones are missing from TCRdb's copy, which holds only in-frame ones; the method was immunoSEQ multiplex PCR. The data hold fewer than 85,000 clones, with under 95% observed a single time. The chain recombines TRBV9 with TRBJ2-7; 9 bases match TRBD2. This TCR was sampled from an adult with an advanced solid tumor such as melanoma, head and neck, liver or kidney cancer. The sample in question was CD4+ or CD8+ T cells sorted from blood, obtained in a trial of the OX40 agonist ivuxolimab. This CDR3 reads CASSVSAGGPYEQYF. CDR3 bases: TGTGCCAGCAGCGTTTCAGCGGGGGGACCCTACGAGCAGTACTTC.